These 30 T cell receptor beta chains were sequenced from one sample in a study of Ad26.COV2.S vaccination and SARS-CoV-2 variants. The treatment was: around 19 received Ad26.COV2.S at low or high dose, single or two shots; about 5 received placebo; per-sample allocation not given. The samples were gathered on day 63 after the first injection of vaccine or placebo. Data came from immunoSEQ multiplex PCR; TCRdb stores just in-frame clones and leaves some out. The table shows some 340,000 clones, with around four fifths occurring only once. Sequences were derived from peripheral blood, sampled in a trial of Ad26.COV2.S vaccine versus placebo. Receptor source: a person aged 18 to 59 who received the Ad26.COV2.S COVID-19 vaccine or a placebo.

The chain joins TRBV18 to TRBJ2-7, with 12 positions matching TRBD1. Germline V CDR1 and CDR2: KGHSH, LQKENI. The CDR3 runs 15 residues. With 4 bases clipped from V and 6 bases from J, the junction kept 7 bases outside the gene matches. The CDR3 sequence: CASSLPGQGAVEQYF. The CDR3 DNA sequence: TGTGCCAGCTCACTACCGGGACAGGGGGCCGTCGAGCAGTACTTC.

This clone was seen only once. The chain has TRBV2 and TRBJ1-6; the D gene is possibly TRBD1 (6 bases). CDR3 length equals 15 residues. V was clipped by 6 bases and J by 9 bases, with 18 bases between them. CDR1 and CDR2 (germline): SNHLY, FYNNEI. CDR3 in DNA: TGTGCCAGCAGCCCCCGTTGGACAGTGCTTTCACCCCTCCACTTT. This translates into CASSPRWTVLSPLHF. The variable domain in full, completed from reference TRBV2 and TRBJ1-6, reads EPEVTQTPSHQVTQMGQEVILRCVPISNHLYFYWYRQILGQKVEFLVSFYNNEISEKSEIFDDQFSVERPDGSNFTLKIRSTKLEDSAMYFCASSPRWTVLSPLHFGNGTRLTVT.

The chain is built from TRBV29-1 and TRBJ1-2, with 9 bases matching TRBD1. The V gene end was trimmed by 6 bases and the J gene end by 4 bases; junction bases not matched to a gene: 9. Per germline, CDR1 SQVTM and CDR2 ANQGSEA. The CDR3 contains 14 residues. Written as DNA, the CDR3 is TGCAGCGTGGGGGAGGGACAGGGAACCTATGGCTACACCTTC. The encoded protein is CSVGEGQGTYGYTF.

The V and J genes are TRBV5-1 and TRBJ2-2; a possible D gene is TRBD1 (5 bases). Germline values: CDR1 SGHRS, CDR2 YFSETQ. Trimming cost V 1 base and J 1 base, with 14 bases left between them. The CDR3 spans 17 residues. The CDR3: CASSLSGSRVNTGELFF. In DNA, the CDR3 is TGCGCCAGCAGCTTGTCCGGGTCCAGGGTGAACACCGGGGAGCTGTTTTTT.

The chain links TRBV7-2 to TRBJ1-1; no clear D gene. The CDR3 is 13 amino acids. CDR1 is SGHTA, CDR2 FQGNSA, per germline. Trimming shortened V by 8 bases and J by 4 bases, and 14 bases separated the two germline ends. The DNA of the CDR3 is TGTGCCAGCCGGACCGACGGGAGCACTGAAGCTTTCTTT. Translation gives CASRTDGSTEAFF.

The chain couples TRBV18 to TRBJ1-4, with D perhaps TRBD1 (6 bases). CDR1 and CDR2 from the germline V gene are KGHSH and LQKENI. The CDR3 contains 15 residues. The V end was cut by 5 bases, the J end by 0 bases, with 10 bases between. CDR3 residues: CASSETGPTNEKLFF. The CDR3 nucleotides read TGTGCCAGCTCAGAAACAGGGCCAACTAATGAAAAACTGTTTTTT.

The rearrangement joins TRBV28 to TRBJ1-1; no clear D gene. Germline assignment: CDR1 MDHEN and CDR2 SYDVKM. Trimming removed 7 bases from V and 3 bases from J, with 6 bases in between. There are 11 residues in the CDR3. The CDR3 DNA follows: TGTGCCAGCAAGTCGTACACTGAAGCTTTCTTT. Protein sequence: CASKSYTEAFF.

The V and J genes are TRBV18 and TRBJ2-3; D might be TRBD1 (6 bases). The germline V gene has CDR1 KGHSH and CDR2 LQKENI. Trimming left V 3 bases short and J 1 base short, with 11 bases between. The CDR3 covers 15 residues. DNA for the CDR3: TGTGCCAGCTCACCGGGGCCAGGGGGCACAGATACGCAGTATTTT. This encodes CASSPGPGGTDTQYF.

The chain carries TRBV6-5 and TRBJ2-5, with 8 bases matching TRBD2. CDR3 size: 14 residues. Germline CDR1 reads MNHEY; CDR2 reads SVGAGI. V dropped 8 bases and J dropped 4; count of bases not matched to a gene: 9. The CDR3 region has the DNA TGTGCCAGCCGGCACGGGGGGGCCGGAGAGACCCAGTACTTC. It yields the protein CASRHGGAGETQYF.

CDR3 coding DNA: TGTGCCATCAGGCCCGGGGACAGTTATGTTTCCTACGAGCAGTACTTC. It yields the protein CAIRPGDSYVSYEQYF. The rearrangement uses TRBV10-3 and TRBJ2-7; 7 bases agree with TRBD1. This CDR3 has 16 amino acids. The trim removed 6 bases at V and 1 base at J, leaving 12 bases unmatched. Germline CDR1 ENHRY, CDR2 SYGVKD.

This chain's CDR3 is CASSQGGRFATNEKLFF. The CDR3 nucleotides read TGTGCCAGCAGCCAAGGGGGGCGGTTCGCAACTAATGAAAAACTGTTTTTT. This chain uses TRBV3-1 (or the pseudogene TRBV3-2) with TRBJ1-4, with D possibly being TRBD1 (6 bases). Germline assignment: CDR1 LGHDT and CDR2 YNNKEL (reference sequence). The V end lost 1 base, the J end lost 0 bases, and 12 bases lay between the germline ends. This CDR3 has 17 residues.

V usage is TRBV28 and J usage is TRBJ2-7, with 10 bases lining up with TRBD1. This CDR3 spans 14 amino acids. The germline CDR1 and CDR2 sequences are MDHEN and SYDVKM. The V segment lost 4 bases and the J segment 3 bases; nucleotides outside the gene matches: 3. The CDR3 spells CASSSGTGVYEQYF. The CDR3 DNA sequence: TGTGCCAGCAGTTCCGGGACAGGGGTCTACGAGCAGTACTTC.

The gene calls are TRBV5-6 and TRBJ2-5; D might be TRBD1 (5 bases). V was clipped by 2 bases and J by 5 bases, with 16 bases between them. The CDR3 totals 15 residues. Per the germline V gene, CDR1 is SGHDT and CDR2 is YYEEEE. The CDR3 spells CASSFAGNRAETQYF. The CDR3 nucleotides read TGTGCCAGCAGCTTCGCAGGGAATCGAGCGGAGACCCAGTACTTC.

V is TRBV27 and J is TRBJ2-5; D might be TRBD1 (5 bases). Germline V lookup: CDR1 MNHEY, CDR2 SMNVEV (reference sequence). Trimming removed 6 bases at V and 2 bases at J, with 19 bases between. CDR3 size: 16 residues. CDR3 nucleotide sequence: TGTGCCAGCAGCCCTAAAGTGACAGTCTCTCAAGAGACCCAGTACTTC. Protein sequence: CASSPKVTVSQETQYF.

This rearrangement joins TRBV19 to TRBJ1-2; 7 bases map to TRBD1. V lost 5 bases and J lost 1; bases outside the gene matches: 10. The germline CDR1 and CDR2 sequences are LNHDA and SQIVND (reference sequence). The CDR3 sequence is 16 residues long. CDR3 sequence (DNA): TGTGCCAGTAGTCTCCGGGACAGACCACATAACTATGGCTACACCTTC. This codes for CASSLRDRPHNYGYTF.

CDR3 amino acids: CASSDDSSGNTIYF. The CDR3 nucleotides are TGTGCCAGCAGTGATGACAGCTCTGGAAACACCATATATTTT. V and J are TRBV25-1 and TRBJ1-3; D perhaps matches TRBD1 (5 bases). Between the trimmed V and J ends, which lost 3 bases and 0 bases, there was a span of 6 bases. The germline V gene has CDR1 MGHDK and CDR2 SYGVNS. This CDR3 is 14 amino acids long.

This clone appeared a single time. The rearrangement links TRBV7-9 to TRBJ1-6; no clear D gene. Trimming stripped 3 bases from V and 9 bases from J, with 12 bases between. Looked up from germline, CDR1 is SEHNR and CDR2 is FQNEAQ (reference sequence). The CDR3 has 14 residues. CDR3: CASSLEGAGSPLHF. CDR3 bases: TGTGCCAGCAGCTTGGAGGGCGCAGGTTCACCCCTCCACTTT.

The rearrangement uses TRBV9 and TRBJ1-4; D is ambiguous. CDR1 is SGDLS, CDR2 YYNGEE, per germline. CDR3 length equals 13 residues. Deletions cut 0 bases from V and 14 bases from J, with 14 bases between. The CDR3 nucleotides read TGTGCCAGCAGCGTAGAATCGATCGGTGAGCTGTTTTTT. Residues: CASSVESIGELFF.

J is TRBJ1-1 and V is TRBV7-9; D not resolved. Trimming removed 1 base at V and 7 bases at J, with 13 bases between. This CDR3 comprises 14 residues. Germline V gene lookup returns CDR1 SEHNR and CDR2 FQNEAQ (reference sequence). The CDR3 bases are TGTGCCAGCAGCTTAGACAACACGGTCGTTGAAGCTTTCTTT. Its translation: CASSLDNTVVEAFF.

This chain uses TRBV5-6 with TRBJ1-3; D uncertain. Trimming shortened V by 4 bases and J by 2 bases, and 13 bases separated the two germline ends. This CDR3 is 15 amino acids long. Per germline, CDR1 SGHDT and CDR2 YYEEEE. DNA of the CDR3: TGTGCCAGCAGCGGACCCAGTAGGACTGGAAACACCATATATTTT. Protein sequence: CASSGPSRTGNTIYF.

The V call is TRBV24-1, the J call TRBJ2-5; D remains unclear. Germline V gene data show CDR1 as KGHDR and CDR2 as SFDVKD. CDR3 length: 12 residues. V shed 0 bases and J shed 7 bases, with 5 bases lying between them. This CDR3 reads CATSDLKRTQYF. The CDR3 DNA follows: TGTGCCACCAGTGATTTGAAGCGGACCCAGTACTTC.

The chain uses TRBV2 and TRBJ1-2, with D possibly being TRBD1 (5 bases). The V end lost 1 base, the J end lost 8 bases, and 14 bases lay between the germline ends. The CDR3 length is 14 residues. The germline CDR1 and CDR2 sequences are SNHLY and FYNNEI. CDR3 sequence: CASSEDGPRQGYTF. DNA for the CDR3: TGTGCCAGCAGTGAAGATGGGCCCAGACAGGGCTACACCTTC.

The chain recombines TRBV5-1 with TRBJ2-5, with a weak D call TRBD2 (6 bases). Looked up from germline, CDR1 is SGHRS and CDR2 is YFSETQ. V shed 5 bases and J shed 7 bases, with 18 bases lying between them. This CDR3 contains 14 residues. The CDR3 DNA reads TGCGCCAGCAGTCTTACCGGGGGTGGCGGGACCCAGTACTTC. The encoded protein is CASSLTGGGGTQYF.

The chain has TRBV7-8 and TRBJ1-1; D possibly corresponds to TRBD1 (6 bases). Germline CDR1 and CDR2: SGHVS and FQNEAQ. V was clipped by 5 bases and J by 9 bases, with 13 bases between them. CDR3 length: 12 amino acids. CDR3 amino acids: CASSVRGRQAFF. In DNA form, the CDR3 reads TGTGCCAGCAGCGTCAGGGGCCGTCAAGCTTTCTTT.

V is TRBV5-1 and J is TRBJ1-1; D not resolved. In germline, CDR1 is SGHRS, CDR2 YFSETQ. The CDR3 is made up of 13 amino acids. V dropped 0 bases and J dropped 8 bases, with 11 bases sitting between them. CDR3 bases: TGCGCCAGCAGCTTGGGGCGTCCCCGGGAAGCTTTCTTT. It yields the protein CASSLGRPREAFF.

The chain recombines TRBV29-1 with TRBJ1-1, with D unresolved. Per germline, CDR1 SQVTM and CDR2 ANQGSEA. Trimming left V 6 bases short and J 0 bases short, with 11 bases between. This CDR3 region has 13 residues. The CDR3 sequence: CSVMDGLNTEAFF. The CDR3, as DNA: TGCAGCGTGATGGACGGGCTGAACACTGAAGCTTTCTTT. The variable domain in full, completed from reference TRBV29-1 and TRBJ1-1, reads SAVISQKPSRDICQRGTSLTIQCQVDSQVTMMFWYRQQPGQSLTLIATANQGSEATYESGFVIDKFPISRPNLTFSTLTVSNMSPEDSSIYLCSVMDGLNTEAFFGQGTRLTVV.

DNA for the CDR3: TGTGCCAGCTCACCGTCCCCAGGGAGCTCCTACGAGCAGTACTTC. It yields the protein CASSPSPGSSYEQYF. V gene TRBV18 combines with J gene TRBJ2-7; D may be TRBD1 or TRBD2 (5 bases each). The CDR3 spans 15 residues. CDR1 and CDR2 (germline): KGHSH, LQKENI. Trimming left V 3 bases short and J 0 bases short, with 12 bases between.

V and J are TRBV7-2 and TRBJ2-5, with D uncertain. The germline V gene has CDR1 SGHTA and CDR2 FQGNSA. V lost 5 bases, J lost 1 base, and 14 bases lay in between. The CDR3 loop spans 15 amino acids. The CDR3: CASSQAGQIQETQYF. CDR3 bases: TGTGCCAGCAGCCAAGCTGGGCAGATCCAAGAGACCCAGTACTTC.

J is TRBJ2-7 and V is TRBV4-1; possibly TRBD2 for D (5 bases). Germline CDR1 and CDR2: MGHRA and YSYEKL. Trimming left V 4 bases short and J 3 bases short, with 16 bases between. The CDR3 length is 15 residues. CDR3 sequence: CASSRIRGRDYEQYF. The CDR3 DNA reads as TGCGCCAGCAGCCGAATCCGAGGGAGAGACTACGAGCAGTACTTC.

This sequence joins TRBV4-1 and TRBJ2-7; tentative D call: TRBD2 (7 bases). The length of the CDR3 is 16 residues. Germline lookup yields CDR1 MGHRA and CDR2 YSYEKL. Trimming removed 3 bases at V and 7 bases at J, with 22 bases between. The CDR3 here is CASSHRRGQGQLEQYF. CDR3 bases: TGCGCCAGCAGCCATAGGCGGGGGCAGGGGCAATTGGAGCAGTACTTC.